Listed below are T cell receptor beta chains from one sample, sequenced in a study of spatial heterogeneity in lung cancer. MiXCR, run by TCRdb on the 5' RACE reads, gives a single entry per CDR3 protein. The data contain approximately 3,000 distinct CDR3 sequences, around 3.1% of them seen just once; the ten biggest clones take up around 12%. The material sequenced was normal lung tissue next to the tumor, taken at surgery. The receptors stem from a female donor with early-stage non-small cell lung cancer. Both conserved end residues are trimmed from each CDR3. The D gene is left open where the match is weak. The size entry gives once, few, many or a size class.

TRBD1 TRBJ1-1 many TRBV6-2/TRBV6-3 ASNKQTGGSPNTEAF
TRBD1 TRBJ2-5 large TRBV14 ASSRRQGYQETQY
- TRBJ2-5 many TRBV27 ASSSETQGTQETQY
TRBD1 TRBJ1-6 many TRBV7-2 ASSLDYRDSSPLH
- TRBJ1-2 medium-sized TRBV7-6 ASSPRSTGTALLYT
- TRBJ1-5 many TRBV19 ASSMSTLPAQGAQH
- TRBJ1-1 many TRBV6-5 ASSYSARNTEAF
- TRBJ2-5 medium-sized TRBV20-1 SASAGRYETQY
- TRBJ1-4 many TRBV7-2 ASSLQGGDEKLF
TRBD2 TRBJ2-7 many TRBV7-9 ASSLVSGRAYEQY